The 23 T cell receptor beta chains given below trace back to one sample, sequenced in a study of blood T cell repertoires in COVID-19. TCRdb keeps only in-frame clones here, not all; method: immunoSEQ multiplex PCR. Of over 60,000 clones in the sample, approximately 86% were seen once. Sample: peripheral blood. These receptors came from an elderly man with active COVID-19.

This chain links TRBV11-2 with TRBJ1-2; D remains unclear. The CDR3 spans 12 residues. Per germline, CDR1 SGHAT and CDR2 FQNNGV. Trimming pared 3 bases from V and 6 bases from J, leaving 8 bases between. The CDR3 nucleotides are TGTGCCAGCAGCTTGCGGGAAAATGGCTACACCTTC. Translation gives CASSLRENGYTF.

The chain is built from TRBV5-1 and TRBJ1-3; D remains unclear. The germline V gene encodes CDR1 SGHRS and CDR2 YFSETQ. The CDR3 runs to 12 residues. V was cut by 3 bases and J by 6 bases, with 7 bases left in between. For the CDR3, the DNA is TGCGCCAGCAGCTCGAACACAAACACCATATATTTT. It encodes CASSSNTNTIYF.

V usage is TRBV7-6 and J usage is TRBJ2-1; maybe TRBD2 (5 bases). V was clipped by 1 base and J by 9 bases, with 13 bases between them. Germline CDR1 reads SGHVS; CDR2 reads FNYEAQ. The CDR3 runs 14 residues. DNA of the CDR3: TGTGCCAGCAGCTTAGAATGGGTTCGGGGTGAGCAGTTCTTC. Translated, it gives CASSLEWVRGEQFF.

The gene calls are TRBV6-5 and TRBJ1-1; TRBD1 matches at 11 bases. The germline V gene encodes CDR1 MNHEY and CDR2 SVGAGI. The CDR3 consists of 12 residues. V trimming: 6 bases; J trimming: 7 bases; junction bases outside the gene matches: 1. The CDR3 reads CASRGTGGEAFF. The CDR3 region has the DNA TGTGCCAGCAGAGGGACAGGGGGTGAAGCTTTCTTT.

This clone appeared a single time. The chain is built from TRBV29-1 and TRBJ1-5; D gene unclear. Between the trimmed V and J ends, which lost 4 bases and 3 bases, there was a span of 10 bases. Germline V gene lookup returns CDR1 SQVTM and CDR2 ANQGSEA. The CDR3 is made up of 13 amino acids. The CDR3 nucleotides read TGCAGCGTTGTATGGGGAGTCAATCAGCCCCAGCATTTT. It codes for CSVVWGVNQPQHF.

The chain couples TRBV14 to TRBJ2-2; a weak D match, TRBD2 (6 bases). The CDR3 sequence is 14 residues long. Germline V gene sequence: CDR1 SGHDN, CDR2 FVKESK. Between the trimmed V and J ends, which lost 0 bases and 7 bases, there was a span of 9 bases. CDR3: CASSQEGGIGELFF. In nucleotides, the CDR3 is TGTGCCAGCAGCCAAGAAGGAGGGATCGGGGAGCTGTTTTTT.

The chain combines TRBV3-1 (or the pseudogene TRBV3-2) with TRBJ1-6; 9 bases are a match to TRBD1. CDR3 length: 16 amino acids. Looked up from germline, CDR1 is LGHDT and CDR2 is YNNKEL (reference sequence). With V trimmed by 2 bases and J by 7 bases, 6 bases remained unmatched. DNA of the CDR3: TGTGCCAGCAGCCAAAAACGGACAGGGGCGAATTCACCCCTCCACTTT. This sequence encodes CASSQKRTGANSPLHF.

V usage is TRBV24-1 and J usage is TRBJ2-1; 8 positions match TRBD1. V was clipped by 0 bases and J by 5 bases; unmatched bases: 5. CDR1 is KGHDR and CDR2 is SFDVKD in the germline V gene. The CDR3 is 16 amino acids. The CDR3 protein is CATSDLGTGEDNEQFF. CDR3 sequence (DNA): TGTGCCACCAGTGATTTGGGGACAGGAGAGGACAATGAGCAGTTCTTC.

The J gene is TRBJ2-7, the V gene TRBV30; D may be TRBD2 (6 bases). This CDR3 is 13 amino acids long. Germline V gene lookup returns CDR1 GTSNPN and CDR2 SVGIG (reference sequence). V was pared by 2 bases and J by 3 bases, with 11 bases between. CDR3: CAWSKAGLYEQYF. DNA for the CDR3: TGTGCCTGGAGTAAGGCGGGACTCTACGAGCAGTACTTC.

The chain links TRBV6-1 to TRBJ2-6; D not certain. The CDR3 is 15 amino acids. The germline CDR1 and CDR2 sequences are MNHNS and SASEGT. V lost 2 bases, J lost 3 bases, and 8 bases lay in between. CDR3 loop: CASSEKSVGANVLTF. DNA for the CDR3: TGTGCCAGCAGTGAAAAGTCAGTTGGGGCCAACGTCCTGACTTTC.

The chain employs TRBV5-1 and TRBJ2-7; TRBD2 is a possible D gene (5 bases). CDR1 and CDR2 (germline): SGHRS, YFSETQ. The CDR3 spans 16 residues. Trimming took 0 bases from V and 0 from J, leaving 13 bases between them. The CDR3: CASSLAAGLNSYEQYF. The CDR3 DNA sequence: TGCGCCAGCAGCTTGGCCGCAGGACTCAACTCCTACGAGCAGTACTTC.

This sequence joins TRBV5-1 and TRBJ2-3; 11 positions agree with TRBD2. The CDR3 spans 16 residues. The germline V gene encodes CDR1 SGHRS and CDR2 YFSETQ. Germline trimming cut 4 bases from V and 0 bases from J; bases unmatched to any gene: 4. DNA for the CDR3: TGCGCCAGCAGCCTAGGACTAGCGGGTAGCACAGATACGCAGTATTTT. This sequence encodes CASSLGLAGSTDTQYF.

V and J are TRBV25-1 and TRBJ2-1; weak D call: TRBD1 (6 bases). V lost 6 bases, J lost 3 bases, and 15 bases lay in between. This CDR3 is built from 15 residues. The V gene's germline CDR1 is MGHDK and CDR2 SYGVNS. Here the CDR3 DNA reads TGTGCCAGCAGGGGCGGCAGGGGCGGCTACAATGAGCAGTTCTTC. Its protein product is CASRGGRGGYNEQFF.

J is TRBJ2-7 and V is TRBV3-1 (or the pseudogene TRBV3-2); 9 nucleotides line up with TRBD2. The CDR3 extends over 15 amino acids. Trimming at V came to 4 bases and at J to 4 bases, leaving 8 bases not matched to a gene. Germline lookup yields CDR1 LGHDT and CDR2 YNNKEL (reference sequence). CDR3 amino acids: CASSPKGRGGYEQYF. The CDR3 DNA is TGTGCCAGCAGCCCCAAGGGGCGGGGGGGTTACGAGCAGTACTTC.

The table lists this clone with a few counts. The V gene is TRBV28, the J gene TRBJ1-4, with TRBD1 as a possible D gene (6 bases). Germline CDR1 and CDR2: MDHEN and SYDVKM. CDR3 length: 14 residues. The V end was cut by 2 bases, the J end by 5 bases, with 9 bases between. CDR3 bases: TGTGCCAGCAGTTTAAAGGGGGGGAATGAAAAACTGTTTTTT. This sequence encodes CASSLKGGNEKLFF.

The rearrangement joins TRBV29-1 to TRBJ2-7; 12 positions match TRBD1. The CDR3 totals 13 residues. V lost 8 bases and J lost 5; bases outside the gene matches: 7. The germline CDR1 and CDR2 sequences are SQVTM and ANQGSEA. CDR3 sequence reads: CSITGTGGNEQYF. DNA of the CDR3: TGCAGCATTACCGGGACAGGGGGCAACGAGCAGTACTTC.

The chain combines TRBV7-2 with TRBJ2-4; TRBD1 agrees at 8 bases. Per the germline V gene, CDR1 is SGHTA and CDR2 is FQGNSA. The CDR3 extends over 20 amino acids. With 0 bases clipped from V and 1 base from J, the junction kept 14 bases outside the gene matches. Here the CDR3 DNA reads TGTGCCAGCAGCTTAGCCCCGGCAGGGGGCGCGTCCAGGGCCAAAAACATTCAGTACTTC. Translating it yields CASSLAPAGGASRAKNIQYF.

The chain couples TRBV6-5 to TRBJ2-5, with D unresolved. V was pared by 2 bases and J by 4 bases, with 8 bases between. Germline V CDR1 and CDR2: MNHEY, SVGAGI. The CDR3 is 13 amino acids. The CDR3 coding sequence is TGTGCCAGCAGTTACGGGCCAAGAGAGACCCAGTACTTC. Protein sequence: CASSYGPRETQYF.

This clone came up a few times. The V and J genes are TRBV28 and TRBJ2-1, with 8 bases matching TRBD2. From germline, CDR1 is MDHEN and CDR2 SYDVKM. V shed 2 bases and J 0 bases; nucleotides not matched to a gene: 3. This CDR3 has 16 residues. The CDR3: CASSLTSGSSYNEQFF. Written as DNA, the CDR3 is TGTGCCAGCAGTTTAACCAGCGGGAGCTCCTACAATGAGCAGTTCTTC.

The chain combines TRBV5-8 with TRBJ1-2; D gene uncertain. Germline V gene sequence: CDR1 SGHTS, CDR2 YDEGEE. V was cut by 0 bases and J by 8 bases, with 8 bases left in between. CDR3 length: 12 amino acids. CDR3 sequence reads: CASSLGHGGYTF. In DNA, the CDR3 is TGTGCCAGCAGCTTGGGGCACGGGGGCTACACCTTC.

This chain links TRBV6-5 with TRBJ1-1; 9 nucleotides align to TRBD1. CDR1 is MNHEY and CDR2 is SVGAGI in the germline V gene. The CDR3 runs to 15 residues. V was pared by 4 bases and J by 6 bases, with 9 bases of the junction left unmatched. CDR3 loop: CASSSDRGIRAEAFF. CDR3 DNA sequence: TGTGCCAGCAGTTCGGACAGGGGAATTAGGGCTGAAGCTTTCTTT.

The chain carries TRBV11-2 and TRBJ2-7; 8 bases are a match to TRBD2. Per germline, CDR1 SGHAT and CDR2 FQNNGV. The CDR3 sequence is 13 residues long. The trim removed 4 bases at V and 5 bases at J, leaving 4 bases unmatched. DNA for the CDR3: TGTGCCAGCAGCTGGGGCGGGGGGAACGAGCAGTACTTC. Encoded protein: CASSWGGGNEQYF.

The rearrangement links TRBV4-1 to TRBJ2-5; TRBD2 matches 13 bases. The CDR3 sequence is 15 residues long. The V gene end was trimmed by 0 bases and the J gene end by 10 bases; junction bases not matched to a gene: 5. Germline V CDR1 and CDR2: MGHRA, YSYEKL. Here the CDR3 reads CASSQELAGGSGQYF. CDR3 DNA: TGCGCCAGCAGCCAAGAACTAGCGGGGGGGTCGGGCCAGTACTTC.